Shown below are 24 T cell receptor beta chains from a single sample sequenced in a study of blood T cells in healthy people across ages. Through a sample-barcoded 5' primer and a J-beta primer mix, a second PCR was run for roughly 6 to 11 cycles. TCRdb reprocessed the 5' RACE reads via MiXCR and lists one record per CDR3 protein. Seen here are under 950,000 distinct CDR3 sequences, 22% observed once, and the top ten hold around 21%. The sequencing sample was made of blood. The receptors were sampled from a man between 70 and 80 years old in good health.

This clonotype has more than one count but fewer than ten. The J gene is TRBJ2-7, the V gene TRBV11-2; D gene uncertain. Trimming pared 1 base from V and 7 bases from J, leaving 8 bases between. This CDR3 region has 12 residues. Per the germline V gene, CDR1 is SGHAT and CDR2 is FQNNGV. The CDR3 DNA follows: TGTGCCAGCAGCTTAGGGTCGTGGGAGCAGTACTTC. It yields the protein CASSLGSWEQYF.

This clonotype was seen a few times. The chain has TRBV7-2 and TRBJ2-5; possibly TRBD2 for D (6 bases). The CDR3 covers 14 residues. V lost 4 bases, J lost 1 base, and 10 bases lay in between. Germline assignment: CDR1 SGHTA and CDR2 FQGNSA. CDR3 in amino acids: CASSSMGGQETQYF. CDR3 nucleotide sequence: TGTGCCAGCAGCTCGATGGGGGGCCAAGAGACCCAGTACTTC.

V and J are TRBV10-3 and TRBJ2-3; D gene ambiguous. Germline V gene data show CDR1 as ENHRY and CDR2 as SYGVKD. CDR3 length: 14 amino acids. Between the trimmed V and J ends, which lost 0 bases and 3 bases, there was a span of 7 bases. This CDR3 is CAISESRETDTQYF. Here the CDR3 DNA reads TGTGCCATCAGTGAGTCGCGAGAGACAGATACGCAGTATTTT.

The CDR3 region is CASSQVLAGLNEQFF. DNA of the CDR3: TGTGCCAGCAGCCAAGTTCTGGCGGGGCTCAATGAGCAGTTCTTC. The chain uses TRBV4-2 and TRBJ2-1; D is perhaps TRBD2 (6 bases). Per the germline V gene, CDR1 is LGHNA and CDR2 is YNFKEQ. V lost 1 base to trimming and J lost 6 bases, with 13 bases between them. This CDR3 has 15 amino acids.

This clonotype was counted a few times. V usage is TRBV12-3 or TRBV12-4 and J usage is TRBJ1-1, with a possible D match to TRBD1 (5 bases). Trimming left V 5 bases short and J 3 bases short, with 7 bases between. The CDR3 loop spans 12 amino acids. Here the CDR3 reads CASSDSYTEAFF. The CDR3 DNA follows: TGTGCCAGCAGTGACAGCTACACTGAAGCTTTCTTT.

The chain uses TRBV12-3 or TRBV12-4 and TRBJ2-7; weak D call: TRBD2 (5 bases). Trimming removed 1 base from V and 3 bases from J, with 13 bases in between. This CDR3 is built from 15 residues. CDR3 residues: CASSLGRVAIYEQYV. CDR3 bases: TGTGCCAGCAGTTTAGGACGGGTAGCGATCTACGAGCAGTACGTC.

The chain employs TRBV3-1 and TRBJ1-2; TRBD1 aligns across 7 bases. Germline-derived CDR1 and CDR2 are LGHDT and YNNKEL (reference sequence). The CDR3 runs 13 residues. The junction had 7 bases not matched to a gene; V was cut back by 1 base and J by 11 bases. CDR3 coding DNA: TGTGCCAGCAGCCAAGGCTCGGCAGGGGGTTACACCTTC. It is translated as CASSQGSAGGYTF.

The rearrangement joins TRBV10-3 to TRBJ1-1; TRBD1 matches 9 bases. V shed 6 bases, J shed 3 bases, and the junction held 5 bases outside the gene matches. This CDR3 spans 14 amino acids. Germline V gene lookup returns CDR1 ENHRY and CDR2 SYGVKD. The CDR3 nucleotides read TGTGCCATCAGCTGGACAGGGGATGACACTGAAGCTTTCTTT. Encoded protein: CAISWTGDDTEAFF.

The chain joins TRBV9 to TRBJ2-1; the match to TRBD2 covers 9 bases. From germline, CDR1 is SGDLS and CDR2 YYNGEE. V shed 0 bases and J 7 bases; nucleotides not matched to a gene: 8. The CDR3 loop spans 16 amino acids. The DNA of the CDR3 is TGTGCCAGCAGCGTAGGCGGGAGGGCATTGGTTAATGAGCAGTTCTTC. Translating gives CASSVGGRALVNEQFF.

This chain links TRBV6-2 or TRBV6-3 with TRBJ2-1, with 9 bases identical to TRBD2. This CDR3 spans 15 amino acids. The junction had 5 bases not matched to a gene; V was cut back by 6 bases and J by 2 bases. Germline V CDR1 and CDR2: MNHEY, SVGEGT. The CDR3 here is CASRPTSGAYNEQFF. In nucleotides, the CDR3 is TGTGCCAGCAGACCGACTAGCGGAGCCTACAATGAGCAGTTCTTC.

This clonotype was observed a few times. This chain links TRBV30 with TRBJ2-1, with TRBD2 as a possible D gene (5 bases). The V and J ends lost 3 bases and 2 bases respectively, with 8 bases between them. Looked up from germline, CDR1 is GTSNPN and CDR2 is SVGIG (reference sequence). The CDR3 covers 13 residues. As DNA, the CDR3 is TGTGCCTGGAGGGCGGGCCCCTACAATGAGCAGTTCTTC. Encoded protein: CAWRAGPYNEQFF.

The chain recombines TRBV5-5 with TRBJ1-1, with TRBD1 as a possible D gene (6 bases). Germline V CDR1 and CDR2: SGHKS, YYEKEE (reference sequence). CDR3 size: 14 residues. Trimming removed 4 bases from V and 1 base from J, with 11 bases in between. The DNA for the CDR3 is TGTGCCAGCAGCATTCGGGACAAGAACACTGAAGCTTTCTTT. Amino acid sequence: CASSIRDKNTEAFF.

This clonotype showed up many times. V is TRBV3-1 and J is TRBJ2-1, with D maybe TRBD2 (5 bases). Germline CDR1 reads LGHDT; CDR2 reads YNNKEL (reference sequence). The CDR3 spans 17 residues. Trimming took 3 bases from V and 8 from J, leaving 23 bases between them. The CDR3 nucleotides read TGTGCCAGCAGCCATAACACTCCATGGGCTAGCACGGATGAGCAGTTCTTC. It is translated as CASSHNTPWASTDEQFF.

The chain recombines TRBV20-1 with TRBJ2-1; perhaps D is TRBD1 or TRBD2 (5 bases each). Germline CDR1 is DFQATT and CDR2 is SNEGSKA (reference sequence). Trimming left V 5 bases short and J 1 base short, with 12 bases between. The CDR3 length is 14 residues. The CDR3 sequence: CSASGTTSYNEQFF. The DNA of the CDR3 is TGCAGTGCTTCCGGGACGACATCCTACAATGAGCAGTTCTTC.

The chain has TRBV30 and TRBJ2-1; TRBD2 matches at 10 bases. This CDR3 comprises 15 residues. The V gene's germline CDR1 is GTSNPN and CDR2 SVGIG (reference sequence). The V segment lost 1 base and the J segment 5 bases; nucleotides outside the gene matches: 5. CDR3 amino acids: CAWSGASGGHNEQFF. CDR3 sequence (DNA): TGTGCCTGGAGTGGGGCTAGCGGGGGTCACAATGAGCAGTTCTTC.

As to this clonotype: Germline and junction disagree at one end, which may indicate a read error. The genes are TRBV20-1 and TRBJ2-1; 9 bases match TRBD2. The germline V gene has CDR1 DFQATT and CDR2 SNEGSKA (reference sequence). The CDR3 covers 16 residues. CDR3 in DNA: TGCTGTGCTACCATCCTAGCGGGGAGAAAATACAATGAGCAGTTCTTC. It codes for CCATILAGRKYNEQFF.

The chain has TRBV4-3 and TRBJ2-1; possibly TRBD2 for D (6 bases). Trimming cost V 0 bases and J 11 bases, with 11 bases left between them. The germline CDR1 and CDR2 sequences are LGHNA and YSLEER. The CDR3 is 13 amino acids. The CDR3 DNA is TGCGCCAGCAGCCAAGATCTGGGGACTCAGCAGTTCTTC. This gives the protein CASSQDLGTQQFF.

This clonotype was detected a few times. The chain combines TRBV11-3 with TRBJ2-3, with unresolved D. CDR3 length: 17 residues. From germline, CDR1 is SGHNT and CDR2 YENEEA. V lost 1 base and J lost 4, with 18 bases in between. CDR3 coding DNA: TGTGCCAGCAGCTTAGGCTCTACGTATACGCTAGCAGATACGCAGTATTTT. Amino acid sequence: CASSLGSTYTLADTQYF.

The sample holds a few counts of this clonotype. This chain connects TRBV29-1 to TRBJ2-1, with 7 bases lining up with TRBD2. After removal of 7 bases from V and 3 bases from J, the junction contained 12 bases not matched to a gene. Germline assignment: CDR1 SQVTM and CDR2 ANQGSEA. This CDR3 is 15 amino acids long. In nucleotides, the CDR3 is TGCAGCGCCTCCTTAGGACTAGGAAGCTACAATGAGCAGTTCTTC. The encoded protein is CSASLGLGSYNEQFF.

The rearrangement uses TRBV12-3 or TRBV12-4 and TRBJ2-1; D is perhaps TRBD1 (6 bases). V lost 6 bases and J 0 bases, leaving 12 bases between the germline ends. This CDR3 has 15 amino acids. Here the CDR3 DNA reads TGTGCCAGCAGCCCAAAAGGGGGCTCCTACAATGAGCAGTTCTTC. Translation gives CASSPKGGSYNEQFF.

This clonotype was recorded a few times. The CDR3 DNA follows: TGTGCCAGCAGTACCACCGGGACAGGGGTCTTTAAGACCCAGTACTTC. Translating it yields CASSTTGTGVFKTQYF. The gene calls are TRBV25-1 and TRBJ2-5; 10 positions agree with TRBD1. Trimming took 5 bases from V and 6 from J; bases not matched to a gene: 12. CDR1 MGHDK and CDR2 SYGVNS come from the germline V gene. This CDR3 is built from 16 residues.

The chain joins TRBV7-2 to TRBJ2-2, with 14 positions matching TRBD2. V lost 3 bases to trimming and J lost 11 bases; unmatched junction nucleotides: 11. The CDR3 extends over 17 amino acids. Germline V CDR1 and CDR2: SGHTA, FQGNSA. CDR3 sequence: CASSFILGTSGSLELFF. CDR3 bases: TGTGCCAGCAGCTTTATATTAGGGACTAGCGGGAGCCTTGAGCTGTTTTTT.

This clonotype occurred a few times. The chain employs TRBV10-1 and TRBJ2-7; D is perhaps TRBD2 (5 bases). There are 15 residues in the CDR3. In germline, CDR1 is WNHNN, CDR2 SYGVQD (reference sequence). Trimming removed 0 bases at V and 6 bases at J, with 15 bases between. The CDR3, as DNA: TGCGCCAGCAGTGAGTCAGGGAGCTTAGCCGGCGAGCAGTACTTC. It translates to CASSESGSLAGEQYF.

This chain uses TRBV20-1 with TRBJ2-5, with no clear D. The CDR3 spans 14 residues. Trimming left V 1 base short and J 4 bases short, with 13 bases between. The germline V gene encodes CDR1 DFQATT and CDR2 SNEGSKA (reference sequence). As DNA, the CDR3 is TGCAGTGCTAGAGTGGTAGGGAAGGGAGAGACCCAGTACTTC. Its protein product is CSARVVGKGETQYF.